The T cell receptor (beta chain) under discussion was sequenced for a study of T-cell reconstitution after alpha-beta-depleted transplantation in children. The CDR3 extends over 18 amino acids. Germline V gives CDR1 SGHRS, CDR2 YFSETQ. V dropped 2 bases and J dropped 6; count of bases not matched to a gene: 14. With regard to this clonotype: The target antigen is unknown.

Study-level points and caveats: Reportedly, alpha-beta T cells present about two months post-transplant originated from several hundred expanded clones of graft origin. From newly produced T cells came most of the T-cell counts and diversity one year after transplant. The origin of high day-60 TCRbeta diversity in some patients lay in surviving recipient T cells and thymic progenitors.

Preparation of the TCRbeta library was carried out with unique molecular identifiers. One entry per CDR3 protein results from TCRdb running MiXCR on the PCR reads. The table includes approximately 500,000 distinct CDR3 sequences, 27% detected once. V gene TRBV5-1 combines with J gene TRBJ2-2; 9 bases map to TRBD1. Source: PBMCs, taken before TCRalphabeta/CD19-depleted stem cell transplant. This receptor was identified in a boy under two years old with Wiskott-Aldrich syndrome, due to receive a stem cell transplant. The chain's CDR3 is CASSFPTSRGDRAGELFF. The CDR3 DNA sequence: TGCGCCAGCAGCTTTCCGACTAGCCGCGGGGACAGGGCCGGGGAGCTGTTTTTT.